These 2 T cell receptor beta chains were all obtained from the same sample, sequenced in a study of quantifying T cell responses using KT2 cells. Study at large: TCR alpha and beta constant-region primers primed reverse transcription of RNA.

Each cDNA got a UMI-containing oligo ligated at its 3' end. The first PCR ran around 4 cycles with an equimolar RC1.1 and RC1.2 beta primer mix. TCRdb reanalysed the UMI-ligation and nested PCR reads using MiXCR and keeps one entry per CDR3 protein. The table records about 50,000 distinct CDR3 sequences, around a tenth of them present only once. Sequences were obtained from PBMCs spiked with cells of the T cell clone KT2. The receptors derive from a human donor.

The chain recombines TRBV7-2 with TRBJ1-1; D is uncertain. This CDR3 has 13 amino acids. The germline V gene has CDR1 SGHTA and CDR2 FQGNSA. V was trimmed by 4 bases and J by 0 bases, leaving 6 bases between them. The CDR3 DNA sequence: TGTGCCAGCAGCTCACAGATGAACACTGAAGCTTTCTTT. Residues: CASSSQMNTEAFF.

The chain carries TRBV29-1 and TRBJ2-5, with TRBD1 matching 11 bases. Germline V CDR1 and CDR2: SQVTM, ANQGSEA. V lost 4 bases, J lost 4 bases, and 5 bases stayed unmatched. This CDR3 has 14 residues. The CDR3 loop reads CSVGGDRGSETQYF. CDR3 in DNA: TGCAGCGTTGGTGGGGACAGGGGGTCAGAGACCCAGTACTTC.